The 4 T cell receptor beta chains below come from one sample, sequenced in a study of blood T cell repertoires in COVID-19. Measured with immunoSEQ multiplex PCR; TCRdb has only the in-frame clones, and not every one. Among more than 90,000 clones listed, around 83% were seen once. The material sequenced was peripheral blood. The receptor source for this set is a middle-aged man with acute or convalescent COVID-19.

This chain links TRBV19 with TRBJ1-4; D unresolved. Between the trimmed V and J ends, which lost 7 bases and 8 bases, there was a span of 11 bases. CDR1 is LNHDA, CDR2 SQIVND, per germline (reference sequence). The CDR3 sequence is 12 residues long. Written as DNA, the CDR3 is TGTGCCAGTAAATCCCCGGTGGAAAAACTGTTTTTT. It translates to CASKSPVEKLFF.

This chain links TRBV12-3 or TRBV12-4 with TRBJ1-5; D is possibly TRBD1 (6 bases). Trimming took 8 bases from V and 3 from J, leaving 11 bases between them. The CDR3 has 13 amino acids. The CDR3 sequence is CASQGKNNQPQHF. The CDR3 DNA follows: TGTGCCAGCCAGGGGAAAAACAATCAGCCCCAGCATTTT.

As to this clone: Other nucleotide sequences from this sample produce the same CDR3. The genes are TRBV27 and TRBJ2-1, with 7 bases identical to TRBD2. Germline trimming cut 3 bases from V and 0 bases from J; bases unmatched to any gene: 2. Germline V gene sequence: CDR1 MNHEY, CDR2 SMNVEV (reference sequence). The CDR3 sequence is 15 residues long. Here the CDR3 DNA reads TGTGCCAGCAGTTTGGGAGGGTCCTCCTACAATGAGCAGTTCTTC. Amino acid sequence: CASSLGGSSYNEQFF.

The chain recombines TRBV18 with TRBJ2-1; 8 bases line up with TRBD1. The trim removed 0 bases at V and 8 bases at J, leaving 6 bases unmatched. Germline V CDR1 and CDR2: KGHSH, LQKENI. The CDR3 is 15 residues long. The CDR3 is CASSPPDRVRDEQFF. Here the CDR3 DNA reads TGTGCCAGCTCACCACCGGACAGGGTTAGGGATGAGCAGTTCTTC.